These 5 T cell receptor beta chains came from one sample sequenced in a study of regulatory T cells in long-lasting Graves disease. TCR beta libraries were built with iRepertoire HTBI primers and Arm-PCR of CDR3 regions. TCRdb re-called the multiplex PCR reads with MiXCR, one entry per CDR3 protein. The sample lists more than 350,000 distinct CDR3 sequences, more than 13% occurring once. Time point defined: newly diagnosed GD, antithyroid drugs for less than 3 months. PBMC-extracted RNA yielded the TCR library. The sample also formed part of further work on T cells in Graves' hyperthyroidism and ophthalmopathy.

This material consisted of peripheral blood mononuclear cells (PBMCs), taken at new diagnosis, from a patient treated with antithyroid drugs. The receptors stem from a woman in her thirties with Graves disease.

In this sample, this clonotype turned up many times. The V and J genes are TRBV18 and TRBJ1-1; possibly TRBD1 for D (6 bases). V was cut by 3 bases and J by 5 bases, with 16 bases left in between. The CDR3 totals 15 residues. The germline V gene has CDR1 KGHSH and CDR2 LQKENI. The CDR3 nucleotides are TGTGCCAGCTCACCGGTCATAGGGGGTGGAACTGAAGCTTTCTTT. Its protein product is CASSPVIGGGTEAFF.

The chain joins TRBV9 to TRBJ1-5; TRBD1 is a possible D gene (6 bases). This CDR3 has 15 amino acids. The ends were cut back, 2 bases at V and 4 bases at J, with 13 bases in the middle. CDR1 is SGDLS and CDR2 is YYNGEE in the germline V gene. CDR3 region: CASSVGTTENQPQHF. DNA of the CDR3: TGTGCCAGCAGCGTCGGGACAACCGAAAATCAGCCCCAGCATTTT. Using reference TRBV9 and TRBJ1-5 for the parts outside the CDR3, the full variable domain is DSGVTQTPKHLITATGQRVTLRCSPRSGDLSVYWYQQSLDQGLQFLIQYYNGEERAKGNILERFSAQQFPDLHSELNLSSLELGDSALYFCASSVGTTENQPQHFGDGTRLSIL.

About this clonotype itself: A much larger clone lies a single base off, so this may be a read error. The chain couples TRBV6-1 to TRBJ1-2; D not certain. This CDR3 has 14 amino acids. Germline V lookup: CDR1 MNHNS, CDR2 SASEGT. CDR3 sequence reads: CASIRSFTNYVYTF. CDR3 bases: TGTGCCAGCATCAGGTCTTTTACGAACTATGTCTACACCTTC.

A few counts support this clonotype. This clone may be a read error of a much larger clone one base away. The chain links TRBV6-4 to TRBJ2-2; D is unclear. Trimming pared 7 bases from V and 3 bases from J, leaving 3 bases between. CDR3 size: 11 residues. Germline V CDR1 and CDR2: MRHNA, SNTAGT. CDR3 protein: CASKYTGELFF. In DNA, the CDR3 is TGTGCCAGCAAATACACCGGGGAGCTGTTTTTT.

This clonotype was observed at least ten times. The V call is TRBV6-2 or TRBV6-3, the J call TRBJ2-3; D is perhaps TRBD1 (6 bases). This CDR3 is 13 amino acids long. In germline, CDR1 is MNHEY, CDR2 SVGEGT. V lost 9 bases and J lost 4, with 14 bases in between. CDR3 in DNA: TGTGCCAGAGCTACAGGGTTCGCAGATACGCAGTATTTT. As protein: CARATGFADTQYF.